Each of the 7 T cell receptor beta chains below was sequenced from the same sample in a study of beta chain features in type 1 diabetes. Reverse transcribing all isolated RNA meant expressed TCRB transcripts were sequenced. Here immunoSEQ multiplex PCR was the method, and the copy in TCRdb shows in-frame clones only, minus some. The table includes 70,000 to 95,000 clones, 30% to 40% detected once. The sample taken for sequencing was stem cell memory CD4+ T cells from blood. The source of these receptors is a woman in her late teens or twenties in good health.

This clone appeared a few times. The junction does not match germline at one end; this may be a read error. The rearrangement links TRBV7-7 to TRBJ2-7; TRBD1 matches at 7 bases. CDR3 size: 15 residues. Per germline, CDR1 SSHAT and CDR2 FNYEAQ (reference sequence). CDR3 coding DNA: TGTGCTAGCAGCCCCATTGGCAGGGGGAACTACGAGCAGTACTTC. Its protein product is CASSPIGRGNYEQYF.

This clone was picked up one time. The chain has TRBV4-2 and TRBJ2-1; maybe TRBD1 (5 bases). Germline V lookup: CDR1 LGHNA, CDR2 YNFKEQ. The ends were cut back, 0 bases at V and 9 bases at J, with 12 bases in the middle. The length of the CDR3 is 14 residues. The CDR3: CASSQDLGASEQFF. The CDR3 coding sequence is TGTGCCAGCAGCCAAGATCTAGGGGCTAGTGAGCAGTTCTTC.

For this clone: This CDR3 is also generated by other DNA sequences in the sample. The chain combines TRBV28 with TRBJ1-1; the match to TRBD1 covers 8 bases. Germline assignment: CDR1 MDHEN and CDR2 SYDVKM. The CDR3 loop spans 14 amino acids. Trimming cost V 4 bases and J 3 bases; bases outside gene matches: 4. The CDR3 protein is CASSSGQGDTEAFF. CDR3 nucleotides: TGTGCCAGCAGTTCCGGACAGGGTGACACTGAAGCTTTCTTT.

The CDR3 DNA reads TGTGCCAGCAGTGGATCACCTACAGGGGCGGGAGATACGCAGTATTTT. Amino acid sequence: CASSGSPTGAGDTQYF. The genes are TRBV2 and TRBJ2-3; 7 nucleotides line up with TRBD1. In germline, CDR1 is SNHLY, CDR2 FYNNEI. Trimming cost V 4 bases and J 5 bases; bases outside gene matches: 12. This CDR3 has 16 amino acids.

The genes are TRBV10-3 and TRBJ2-7; D is uncertain. Between the trimmed V and J ends, which lost 6 bases and 2 bases, there was a span of 11 bases. The germline V gene encodes CDR1 ENHRY and CDR2 SYGVKD. There are 13 residues in the CDR3. DNA of the CDR3: TGTGCCATCAGCGGTCCTCCTCCCTACGAGCAGTACTTC. Translated: CAISGPPPYEQYF.

This chain joins TRBV11-1 and TRBJ1-2; D unresolved. V dropped 5 bases and J dropped 4 bases, with 11 bases sitting between them. The CDR3 is made up of 13 amino acids. In germline, CDR1 is SGHAT, CDR2 FQDESV (reference sequence). Here the CDR3 reads CASSLDGVYGYTF. In nucleotides, the CDR3 is TGTGCCAGCAGCCTAGACGGAGTCTATGGCTACACCTTC.

The chain carries TRBV11-2 and TRBJ1-6; 7 bases align to TRBD1. Looked up from germline, CDR1 is SGHAT and CDR2 is FQNNGV. The CDR3 runs 18 residues. V was pared by 2 bases and J by 0 bases, with 7 bases of the junction left unmatched. The CDR3 sequence is CASSLNRGLSSYNSPLHF. CDR3 in DNA: TGTGCCAGCAGCTTAAACAGGGGATTAAGCTCCTATAATTCACCCCTCCACTTT. Complete variable domain (other parts from reference TRBV11-2 and TRBJ1-6): EAGVAQSPRYKIIEKRQSVAFWCNPISGHATLYWYQQILGQGPKLLIQFQNNGVVDDSQLPKDRFSAERLKGVDSTLKIQPAKLEDSAVYLCASSLNRGLSSYNSPLHFGNGTRLTVT.